This T cell receptor beta chain was sequenced for a study of control samples from healthy donors and cancer patients. This clone showed up just once. The data were produced by immunoSEQ multiplex PCR, yet TCRdb's version contains in-frame clones alone and is incomplete. This sample has approximately 120,000 clones, with roughly 90% found just once. V shed 1 base and J 7 bases; nucleotides not matched to a gene: 1. CDR1 LGHNA and CDR2 YSLEER come from the germline V gene. CDR3 length: 13 residues. The clonotype originates from a woman aged 45-60 years in good health. What was sequenced was blood. This chain joins TRBV4-3 and TRBJ2-1, with 7 bases lining up with TRBD1. The CDR3 bases are TGCGCCAGCAGCCAAGTACAGGGGAATGAGCAGTTCTTC. Protein sequence: CASSQVQGNEQFF.